This entry lists 10 T cell receptor beta chains sequenced from one sample in a study of cytomegalovirus exposure and HLA in healthy donors. Use of 60 Vbeta and 13 Jbeta primers characterized the PCR. TCRdb keeps only in-frame clones here, not all; method: immunoSEQ multiplex PCR. The top ten clones hold over 3% of a sample with approximately 100,000 clones, approximately 79% of them seen once. Sequencing was done on a sample of PBMCs. The source is a woman in her 40s in good health and CMV-seronegative.

V is TRBV2 and J is TRBJ1-1, with D perhaps TRBD1 (5 bases). The germline V and J ends were trimmed by 6 bases and 3 bases, with 20 bases remaining between them. Germline-derived CDR1 and CDR2 are SNHLY and FYNNEI. This CDR3 is 16 amino acids long. The CDR3 region is CASSLEGRVGYTEAFF. CDR3 coding DNA: TGTGCCAGCAGCCTCGAGGGGAGGGTGGGGTACACTGAAGCTTTCTTT.

V gene TRBV25-1 combines with J gene TRBJ2-5; 7 bases are shared with TRBD1. CDR1 is MGHDK and CDR2 is SYGVNS in the germline V gene. The J segment lost 2 bases and the V segment lost 7 bases, leaving 7 bases of the junction unmatched. The CDR3 extends over 14 amino acids. The DNA for the CDR3 is TGTGCCAGCACTGGCCCGACAGGGCAAGAGACCCAGTACTTC. Translating gives CASTGPTGQETQYF.

The J gene is TRBJ1-1, the V gene TRBV6-5; 9 bases are shared with TRBD1. V was clipped by 10 bases and J by 4 bases; unmatched bases: 10. The CDR3 sequence is 14 residues long. Germline V lookup: CDR1 MNHEY, CDR2 SVGAGI. The CDR3 reads CATKVDRGLTEAFF. DNA for the CDR3: TGTGCCACAAAGGTGGACAGGGGCCTCACTGAAGCTTTCTTT.

The chain couples TRBV27 to TRBJ2-5; 7 nucleotides agree with TRBD1. V was clipped by 3 bases and J by 5 bases; unmatched bases: 12. The germline CDR1 and CDR2 sequences are MNHEY and SMNVEV (reference sequence). The CDR3 consists of 16 residues. The CDR3 DNA sequence: TGTGCCAGCAGTTTTTACCGACCTCGGGACAGTGAGACCCAGTACTTC. It specifies CASSFYRPRDSETQYF.

The chain couples TRBV6-1 to TRBJ1-2; TRBD1 agrees at 8 bases. CDR3 size: 14 residues. Germline assignment: CDR1 MNHNS and CDR2 SASEGT. The trim removed 7 bases at V and 8 bases at J, leaving 12 bases unmatched. Written as DNA, the CDR3 is TGTGCCAGCATGTCCCGGGACAGGACTCCAGGCTACACCTTC. Its protein product is CASMSRDRTPGYTF.

The rearrangement uses TRBV19 and TRBJ1-1, with TRBD1 matching over 12 bases. Germline V CDR1 and CDR2: LNHDA, SQIVND (reference sequence). The CDR3 contains 13 residues. The ends lost 10 bases at V and 4 bases at J; junction bases unmatched: 4. The CDR3: CAIWDRGLTEAFF. CDR3 sequence (DNA): TGTGCCATCTGGGACAGGGGGCTCACTGAAGCTTTCTTT.

This clone was counted only a few times. The chain recombines TRBV6-1 with TRBJ1-3; no definite D call. CDR3 length: 14 residues. Germline CDR1 is MNHNS and CDR2 is SASEGT. Trimming pared 1 base from V and 10 bases from J, leaving 14 bases between. The CDR3 loop reads CASSEGPEPGTIYF. The CDR3 DNA is TGTGCCAGCAGTGAAGGCCCAGAGCCAGGAACCATATATTTT.

This chain connects TRBV9 to TRBJ2-1, with 8 bases aligning to TRBD2. Germline V gene sequence: CDR1 SGDLS, CDR2 YYNGEE. The CDR3 totals 17 residues. With V trimmed by 0 bases and J by 15 bases, 20 bases remained unmatched. The CDR3 spells CASSVDRQSGGEPPGFF. In DNA form, the CDR3 reads TGTGCCAGCAGCGTAGACCGGCAGAGCGGGGGAGAGCCCCCGGGGTTCTTC.

This chain uses TRBV4-3 with TRBJ1-2, with TRBD1 matching 8 bases. The CDR3 consists of 16 residues. The V gene end was trimmed by 4 bases and the J gene end by 3 bases; junction bases not matched to a gene: 10. Germline values: CDR1 LGHNA, CDR2 YSLEER. The CDR3 reads CASSPQGAGGDYGYTF. In nucleotides, the CDR3 is TGCGCCAGCAGCCCCCAAGGGGCAGGGGGCGACTATGGCTACACCTTC.

The chain has TRBV7-6 and TRBJ2-2; 8 nucleotides match TRBD1. The junction had 13 bases not matched to a gene; V was cut back by 4 bases and J by 3 bases. This CDR3 region has 18 residues. Germline values: CDR1 SGHVS, CDR2 FNYEAQ. CDR3 sequence: CASSSRTGGQGDTGELFF. DNA for the CDR3: TGTGCCAGCAGCTCCCGAACGGGTGGACAGGGCGACACCGGGGAGCTGTTTTTT.